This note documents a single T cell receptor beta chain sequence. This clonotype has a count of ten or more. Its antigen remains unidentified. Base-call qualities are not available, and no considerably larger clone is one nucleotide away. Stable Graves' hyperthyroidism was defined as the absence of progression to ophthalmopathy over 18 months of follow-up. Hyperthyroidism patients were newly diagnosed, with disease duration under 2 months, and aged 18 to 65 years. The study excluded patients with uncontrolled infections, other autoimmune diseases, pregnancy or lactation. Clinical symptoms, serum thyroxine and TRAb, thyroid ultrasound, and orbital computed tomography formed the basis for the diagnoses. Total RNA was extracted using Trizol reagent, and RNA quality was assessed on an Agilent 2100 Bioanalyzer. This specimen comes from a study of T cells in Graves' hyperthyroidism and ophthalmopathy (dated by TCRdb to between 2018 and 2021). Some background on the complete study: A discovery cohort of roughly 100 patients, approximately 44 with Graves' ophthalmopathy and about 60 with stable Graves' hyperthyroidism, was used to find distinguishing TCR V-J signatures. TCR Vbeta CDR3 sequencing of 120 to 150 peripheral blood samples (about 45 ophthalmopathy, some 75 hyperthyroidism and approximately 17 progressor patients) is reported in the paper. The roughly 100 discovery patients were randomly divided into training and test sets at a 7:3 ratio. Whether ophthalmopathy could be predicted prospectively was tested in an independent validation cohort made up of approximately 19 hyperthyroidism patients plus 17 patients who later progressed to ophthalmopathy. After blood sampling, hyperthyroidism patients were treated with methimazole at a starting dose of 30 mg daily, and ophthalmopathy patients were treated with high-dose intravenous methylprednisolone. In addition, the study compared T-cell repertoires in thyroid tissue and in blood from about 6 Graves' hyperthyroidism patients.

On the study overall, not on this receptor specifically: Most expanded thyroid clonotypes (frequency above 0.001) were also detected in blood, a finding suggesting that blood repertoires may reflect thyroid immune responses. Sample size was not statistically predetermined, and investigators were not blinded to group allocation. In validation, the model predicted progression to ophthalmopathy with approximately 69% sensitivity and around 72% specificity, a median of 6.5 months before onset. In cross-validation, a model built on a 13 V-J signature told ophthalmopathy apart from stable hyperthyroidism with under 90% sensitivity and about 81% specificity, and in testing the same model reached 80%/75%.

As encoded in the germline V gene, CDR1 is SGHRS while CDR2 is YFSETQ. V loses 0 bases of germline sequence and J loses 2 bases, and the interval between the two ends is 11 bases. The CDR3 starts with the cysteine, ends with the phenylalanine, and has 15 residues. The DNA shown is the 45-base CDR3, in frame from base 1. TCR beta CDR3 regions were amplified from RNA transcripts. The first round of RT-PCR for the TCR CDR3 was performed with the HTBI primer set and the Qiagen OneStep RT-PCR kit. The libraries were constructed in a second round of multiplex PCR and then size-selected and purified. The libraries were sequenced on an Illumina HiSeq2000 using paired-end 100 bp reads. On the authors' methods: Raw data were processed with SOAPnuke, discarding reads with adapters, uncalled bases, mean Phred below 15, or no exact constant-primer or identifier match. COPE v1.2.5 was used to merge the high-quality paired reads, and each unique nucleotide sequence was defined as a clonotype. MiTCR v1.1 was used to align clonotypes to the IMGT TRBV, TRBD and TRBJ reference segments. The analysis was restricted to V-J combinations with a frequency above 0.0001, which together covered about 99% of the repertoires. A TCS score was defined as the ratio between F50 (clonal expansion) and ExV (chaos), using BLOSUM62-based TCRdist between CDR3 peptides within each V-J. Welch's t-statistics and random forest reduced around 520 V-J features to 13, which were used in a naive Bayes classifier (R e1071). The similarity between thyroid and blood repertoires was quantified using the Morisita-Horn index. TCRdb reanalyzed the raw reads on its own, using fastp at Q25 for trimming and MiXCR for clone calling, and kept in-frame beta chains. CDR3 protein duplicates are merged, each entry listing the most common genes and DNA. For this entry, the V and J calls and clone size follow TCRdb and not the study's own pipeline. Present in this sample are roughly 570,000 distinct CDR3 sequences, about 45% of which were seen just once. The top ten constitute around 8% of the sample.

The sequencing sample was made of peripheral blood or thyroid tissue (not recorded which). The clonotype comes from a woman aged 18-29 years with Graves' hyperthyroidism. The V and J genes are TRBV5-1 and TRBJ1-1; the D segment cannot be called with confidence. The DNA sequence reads TGCGCCAGCAGCTTGGGCCGCGGAGTTAACACTGAAGCTTTCTTT. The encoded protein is CASSLGRGVNTEAFF. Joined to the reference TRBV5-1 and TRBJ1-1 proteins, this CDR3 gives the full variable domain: KAGVTQTPRYLIKTRGQQVTLSCSPISGHRSVSWYQQTPGQGLQFLFEYFSETQRNKGNFPGRFSGRQFSNSRSEMNVSTLELGDSALYLCASSLGRGVNTEAFFGQGTRLTVV.